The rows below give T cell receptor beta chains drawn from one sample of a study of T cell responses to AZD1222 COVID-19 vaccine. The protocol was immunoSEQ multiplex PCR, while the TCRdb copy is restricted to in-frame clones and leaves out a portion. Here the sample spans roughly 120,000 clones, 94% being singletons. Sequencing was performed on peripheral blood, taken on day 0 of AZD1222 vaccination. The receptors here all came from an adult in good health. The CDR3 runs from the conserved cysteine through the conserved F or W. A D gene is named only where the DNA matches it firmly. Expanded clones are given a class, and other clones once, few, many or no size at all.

CDR3: CASSYSGGTQPQHF
DNA: TGTGCCAGCAGTTACTCAGGGGGGACACAGCCCCAGCATTTT
J: TRBJ1-5
size: NA
V: TRBV6-5
D: NA

CDR3: CASSSPGLFGDEQFF
DNA: TGTGCCAGTAGTTCTCCGGGACTTTTTGGGGATGAGCAGTTCTTC
J: TRBJ2-1
size: NA
V: TRBV19
D: NA

CDR3: CSVEAPSGRASSYEQYF
DNA: TGCAGCGTTGAAGCCCCTAGCGGGAGGGCCAGCTCCTACGAGCAGTACTTC
J: TRBJ2-7
size: NA
V: TRBV29-1
D: TRBD2

CDR3: CASSIVGLSGYEQYF
DNA: TGTGCCAGTAGTATAGTAGGACTAAGTGGCTACGAGCAGTACTTC
J: TRBJ2-7
size: NA
V: TRBV19
D: NA

CDR3: CASSLDSRYSNQPQHF
DNA: TGTGCCAGCAGCTTGGACAGCAGGTATAGCAATCAGCCCCAGCATTTT
J: TRBJ1-5
size: NA
V: TRBV5-8
D: NA

CDR3: CASSPGLGTDTQYF
DNA: TGTGCCAGCAGCCCTGGACTCGGCACAGATACGCAGTATTTT
J: TRBJ2-3
size: NA
V: TRBV7-2
D: NA

CDR3: CASSLTGNTIYF
DNA: TGTGCCAGCAGTCTGACAGGAAACACCATATATTTT
J: TRBJ1-3
size: once
V: TRBV2
D: NA

CDR3: CASSMGRVTGIQYF
DNA: TGTGCCAGTAGTATGGGACGGGTGACGGGGATTCAGTACTTC
J: TRBJ2-4
size: NA
V: TRBV19
D: NA

CDR3: CASSPTGVTAKNIQYF
DNA: TGTGCCAGCAGTCCTACAGGAGTTACAGCCAAAAACATTCAGTACTTC
J: TRBJ2-4
size: NA
V: TRBV28
D: NA

CDR3: CASSRTGGGYTF
DNA: TGTGCCAGCAGCAGGACAGGGGGAGGCTACACCTTC
J: TRBJ1-2
size: NA
V: TRBV21-1
D: NA

CDR3: CASVLGYEQYF
DNA: TGTGCCAGCGTACTTGGCTACGAGCAGTACTTC
J: TRBJ2-7
size: NA
V: TRBV6-5
D: NA

CDR3: CSVEEEYTGELFF
DNA: TGCAGCGTTGAAGAGGAGTACACCGGGGAGCTGTTTTTT
J: TRBJ2-2
size: NA
V: TRBV29-1
D: NA

CDR3: CASRSGGTYEQYF
DNA: TGTGCCAGTAGAAGCGGGGGTACCTACGAGCAGTACTTC
J: TRBJ2-7
size: NA
V: TRBV19
D: TRBD2

CDR3: CASSTLAGERGELFF
DNA: TGTGCCAGCAGCACGCTAGCGGGAGAAAGAGGGGAGCTGTTTTTT
J: TRBJ2-2
size: NA
V: TRBV7-8
D: TRBD2

CDR3: CASSFGTGEAGELFF
DNA: TGTGCCAGCAGTTTTGGTACAGGGGAGGCCGGGGAGCTGTTTTTT
J: TRBJ2-2
size: NA
V: TRBV28
D: NA

CDR3: CAISDDANTGELFF
DNA: TGTGCCATCAGTGATGATGCGAACACCGGGGAGCTGTTTTTT
J: TRBJ2-2
size: NA
V: TRBV10-3
D: NA

CDR3: CASSSAGGFTEAFF
DNA: TGTGCCAGCAGCTCCGCGGGGGGGTTCACTGAAGCTTTCTTT
J: TRBJ1-1
size: NA
V: TRBV27
D: NA

CDR3: CASSLNLGTDTQYF
DNA: TGTGCCAGCAGCTTGAATTTAGGCACAGATACGCAGTATTTT
J: TRBJ2-3
size: NA
V: TRBV7-9
D: NA

CDR3: CASSESLVGGDGYTF
DNA: TGCGCCAGCAGTGAGTCATTAGTCGGTGGGGATGGCTACACCTTC
J: TRBJ1-2
size: NA
V: TRBV10-1
D: NA

CDR3: CSGLTPVPYEQYF
DNA: TGCAGCGGATTGACTCCCGTCCCCTACGAGCAGTACTTC
J: TRBJ2-7
size: NA
V: TRBV29-1
D: NA

CDR3: CASSLRLAPSTDTQYF
DNA: TGTGCCAGCAGCTTACGGCTAGCGCCAAGCACAGATACGCAGTATTTT
J: TRBJ2-3
size: NA
V: TRBV7-2
D: NA

CDR3: CSVARAGTGGWKLFF
DNA: TGCAGCGTTGCCAGGGCAGGGACAGGGGGATGGAAACTGTTTTTT
J: TRBJ1-4
size: NA
V: TRBV29-1
D: TRBD1

CDR3: CASSGMSSYNSPLHF
DNA: TGTGCCAGTAGTGGGATGAGCTCCTATAATTCACCCCTCCACTTT
J: TRBJ1-6
size: NA
V: TRBV19
D: NA

CDR3: CASSQDPSGLATSNEQFF
DNA: TGCGCCAGCAGCCAAGATCCTAGTGGACTAGCAACCTCCAATGAGCAGTTCTTC
J: TRBJ2-1
size: once
V: TRBV4-3
D: TRBD2

CDR3: CASSPTANQPQHF
DNA: TGTGCCAGCAGCCCGACAGCGAATCAGCCCCAGCATTTT
J: TRBJ1-5
size: NA
V: TRBV14
D: NA

CDR3: CASSLVASGSYEQYF
DNA: TGTGCCAGCAGCTTAGTCGCTAGCGGATCCTACGAGCAGTACTTC
J: TRBJ2-7
size: NA
V: TRBV7-2
D: TRBD2

CDR3: CASSSDEQYF
DNA: TGTGCCAGCAGTTCCGACGAGCAGTACTTC
J: TRBJ2-7
size: NA
V: TRBV28
D: NA

CDR3: CASSLEGETQYF
DNA: TGTGCCAGCAGCTTAGAGGGAGAGACCCAGTACTTC
J: TRBJ2-5
size: NA
V: TRBV11-3
D: NA

CDR3: CASSSTEGLFRGYTF
DNA: TGTGCCAGCAGCTCTACAGAGGGCCTCTTTAGGGGCTACACCTTC
J: TRBJ1-2
size: NA
V: TRBV6-5
D: NA

CDR3: CASSLGTGDNYGYTF
DNA: TGCGCCAGCAGCCTAGGGACAGGGGATAACTATGGCTACACCTTC
J: TRBJ1-2
size: NA
V: TRBV4-3
D: TRBD1

CDR3: CASSLKGGASALEQYF
DNA: TGTGCCAGCAGTTTAAAAGGGGGCGCCTCCGCCCTCGAGCAGTACTTC
J: TRBJ2-7
size: NA
V: TRBV27
D: TRBD1

CDR3: CASSVDGRSIGELFF
DNA: TGTGCCAGCAGCGTAGACGGCCGAAGTATCGGGGAGCTGTTTTTT
J: TRBJ2-2
size: NA
V: TRBV9
D: NA

CDR3: CANVGVEIPYNEQFF
DNA: TGTGCCAACGTTGGGGTTGAGATACCATACAATGAGCAGTTCTTC
J: TRBJ2-1
size: NA
V: TRBV24-1
D: NA

CDR3: CASSPSQGVGYEQYF
DNA: TGCGCCAGCAGCCCCTCACAGGGGGTCGGGTACGAGCAGTACTTC
J: TRBJ2-7
size: once
V: TRBV4-3
D: TRBD1

CDR3: CASSLIGLAGPGKSSYNEQFF
DNA: TGTGCCAGCAGTTTGATCGGGCTAGCGGGCCCCGGAAAGAGCTCCTACAATGAGCAGTTCTTC
J: TRBJ2-1
size: NA
V: TRBV27
D: TRBD2

CDR3: CASSTSISTDTQYF
DNA: TGTGCCAGCTCTACTAGCATTAGCACAGATACGCAGTATTTT
J: TRBJ2-3
size: NA
V: TRBV7-9
D: NA

CDR3: CATSSSRALRDNEQFF
DNA: TGTGCCACCAGCTCCTCTAGGGCCCTTCGAGACAATGAGCAGTTCTTC
J: TRBJ2-1
size: NA
V: TRBV15
D: NA

CDR3: CASSQGTGDILKRDEQYF
DNA: TGTGCCAGCAGCCAGGGGACAGGGGATATCTTGAAGAGGGACGAGCAGTACTTC
J: TRBJ2-7
size: once
V: TRBV4-2
D: TRBD1

CDR3: CASSLFFLPDQNTEAFF
DNA: TGTGCCAGCAGTTTATTCTTCCTGCCAGATCAGAACACTGAAGCTTTCTTT
J: TRBJ1-1
size: NA
V: TRBV28
D: NA

CDR3: CASSSGNTIYF
DNA: TGTGCCAGCAGCTCTGGAAACACCATATATTTT
J: TRBJ1-3
size: NA
V: TRBV11-3
D: NA

CDR3: CASSLSSYEQYF
DNA: TGTGCCAGCAGTTTATCTTCGTACGAGCAGTACTTC
J: TRBJ2-7
size: NA
V: TRBV27
D: NA

CDR3: CASSQDPSGSGYEQYF
DNA: TGCGCCAGCAGCCAAGATCCTAGCGGGAGTGGCTACGAGCAGTACTTC
J: TRBJ2-7
size: few
V: TRBV4-1
D: TRBD2

CDR3: CASSDPRNGVNQPQHF
DNA: TGTGCCAGCAGTGACCCTCGAAATGGGGTTAATCAGCCCCAGCATTTT
J: TRBJ1-5
size: NA
V: TRBV6-4
D: NA

CDR3: CASSYGTSGSGEQFF
DNA: TGTGCCAGCAGTTACGGGACTAGCGGGAGCGGTGAGCAGTTCTTC
J: TRBJ2-1
size: NA
V: TRBV6-6
D: TRBD2

CDR3: CASSPQTISYEQYF
DNA: TGTGCCAGCTCACCACAGACGATATCCTACGAGCAGTACTTC
J: TRBJ2-7
size: NA
V: TRBV18
D: NA

CDR3: CASSIGTGRGYEQFF
DNA: TGTGCCAGCAGCATAGGGACTGGGAGGGGATATGAGCAGTTCTTC
J: TRBJ2-1
size: NA
V: TRBV6-5
D: TRBD2

CDR3: CASSLWWDTQYF
DNA: TGTGCCAGCAGCCTTTGGTGGGATACGCAGTATTTT
J: TRBJ2-3
size: NA
V: TRBV7-8
D: NA

CDR3: CASRPKSEGFNYGYTF
DNA: TGCGCCAGCCGCCCAAAATCAGAGGGTTTTAACTATGGCTACACCTTC
J: TRBJ1-2
size: NA
V: TRBV4-1
D: NA

CDR3: CASSPTGAEETQYF
DNA: TGTGCCAGCAGTCCAACGGGGGCGGAAGAGACCCAGTACTTC
J: TRBJ2-5
size: NA
V: TRBV25-1
D: NA

CDR3: CASSLDAPTDTQYF
DNA: TGTGCCAGCAGCTTAGATGCCCCCACAGATACGCAGTATTTT
J: TRBJ2-3
size: NA
V: TRBV11-2
D: NA

CDR3: CASRQRGESTDTQYF
DNA: TGCGCCAGCAGACAAAGGGGTGAAAGCACAGATACGCAGTATTTT
J: TRBJ2-3
size: NA
V: TRBV5-1
D: NA

CDR3: CASSFSGGQETQYF
DNA: TGTGCCAGCAGCTTTTCGGGGGGCCAAGAGACCCAGTACTTC
J: TRBJ2-5
size: NA
V: TRBV5-4
D: TRBD2